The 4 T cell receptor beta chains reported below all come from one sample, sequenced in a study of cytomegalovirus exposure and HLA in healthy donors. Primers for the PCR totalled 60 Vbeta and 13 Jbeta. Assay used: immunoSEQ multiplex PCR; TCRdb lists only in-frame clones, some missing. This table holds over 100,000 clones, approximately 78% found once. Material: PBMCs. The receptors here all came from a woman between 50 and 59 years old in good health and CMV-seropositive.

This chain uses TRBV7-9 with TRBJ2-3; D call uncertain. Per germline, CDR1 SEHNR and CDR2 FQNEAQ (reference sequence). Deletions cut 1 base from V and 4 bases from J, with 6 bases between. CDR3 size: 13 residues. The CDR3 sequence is CASSLVAADTQYF. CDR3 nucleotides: TGTGCCAGCAGCTTAGTAGCTGCAGATACGCAGTATTTT.

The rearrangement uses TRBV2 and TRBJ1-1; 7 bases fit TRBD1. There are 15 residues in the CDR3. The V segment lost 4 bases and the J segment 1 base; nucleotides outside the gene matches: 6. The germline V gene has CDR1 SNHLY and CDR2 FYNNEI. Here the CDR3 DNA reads TGTGCCAGCAGTGCAAACCACAGGGGGAACACTGAAGCTTTCTTT. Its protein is CASSANHRGNTEAFF.

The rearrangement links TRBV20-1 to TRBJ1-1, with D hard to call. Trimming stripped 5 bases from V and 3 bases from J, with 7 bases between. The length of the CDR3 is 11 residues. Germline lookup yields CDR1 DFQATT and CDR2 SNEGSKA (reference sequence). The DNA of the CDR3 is TGCAGTGCTGGGAGGGACACTGAAGCTTTCTTT. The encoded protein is CSAGRDTEAFF.

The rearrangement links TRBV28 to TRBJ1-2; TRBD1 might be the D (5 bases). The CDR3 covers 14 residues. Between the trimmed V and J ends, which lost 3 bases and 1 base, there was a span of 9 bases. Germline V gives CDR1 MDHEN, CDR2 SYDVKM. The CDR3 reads CASSFNRNNYGYTF. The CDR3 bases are TGTGCCAGCAGTTTCAACAGGAATAACTATGGCTACACCTTC.